This T cell receptor (beta chain) was sequenced during a study of CD8 T cells in ankylosing spondylitis. Study results and caveats: In ankylosing spondylitis patients, matched synovial fluid reportedly showed significant enrichment of disease-linked clones. Ankylosing spondylitis blood seemed to carry a telltale TCR beta motif made of roughly eight highly homologous variants.

In regard to this clonotype: Its antigen is unidentified.

CDR1 is MNHEY and CDR2 is SVGEGT in the germline V gene. The CDR3 covers 14 residues. V lost 7 bases, J lost 6 bases, and 16 bases lay in between. TCRdb called the 5' RACE reads again in MiXCR, with one record for every CDR3 protein. Counted here are roughly 670,000 distinct CDR3 sequences, around 20% occurring once; the ten biggest clones make up under 20%. The chain carries TRBV6-2 or TRBV6-3 and TRBJ2-1; D perhaps matches TRBD2 (6 bases). The receptor was derived from a male donor with ankylosing spondylitis. Sequenced: blood, either unsorted or a sorted T cell fraction (not recorded which). The CDR3 loop reads CASNPSGAGNEQFF. The CDR3 nucleotides read TGTGCCAGCAACCCCTCGGGAGCAGGCAATGAGCAGTTCTTC.